This T cell receptor (beta chain) was observed in a study of OX40 agonist ivuxolimab in advanced cancers. Sequencing was performed with immunoSEQ multiplex PCR; in TCRdb, only in-frame clones are kept and a portion is missing. The sample shows 20,000 to 30,000 clones, under 85% of them seen only once. Trimming stripped 5 bases from V and 1 base from J, with 21 bases between. The CDR3 has 18 residues. The germline CDR1 and CDR2 sequences are MGHRA and YSYEKL. The chain combines TRBV4-1 with TRBJ2-4; D is possibly TRBD2 (5 bases). This sample comprised CD4+ or CD8+ T cells sorted from blood, obtained in a trial of the OX40 agonist ivuxolimab. The source of this sequence is an adult with an advanced solid tumor such as melanoma, head and neck, liver or kidney cancer. CDR3: CASSDSFQEALAKNIQYF. DNA for the CDR3: TGCGCCAGCAGCGACTCATTTCAGGAGGCCTTGGCCAAAAACATTCAGTACTTC.